This entry lists 28 T cell receptor beta chains sequenced from one sample in a study of radiation and T cells in renal cell carcinoma. Regarding time point: blood 4 weeks post-SBRT, at nephrectomy. Treatment of the sample: 15 Gy SBRT to primary tumor, nephrectomy 4 weeks later. The data were produced by immunoSEQ multiplex PCR, yet TCRdb's version contains in-frame clones alone and is incomplete. The repertoire includes around 95,000 clones, around 80% of them detected once, and approximately 7.7% sits in the top ten. The source was blood, collected from a patient whose treatment included radiotherapy and nephrectomy. The receptor set was obtained from a man aged 55 to 70 with renal cell carcinoma.

The genes are TRBV10-1 and TRBJ2-1; 10 bases map to TRBD1. Germline CDR1 and CDR2: WNHNN and SYGVQD (reference sequence). CDR3 length equals 14 residues. V shed 8 bases and J 6 bases; nucleotides not matched to a gene: 7. This chain's CDR3 is CASGRDRGGNEQFF. The CDR3 nucleotides read TGCGCCAGCGGCCGGGACAGGGGAGGCAATGAGCAGTTCTTC.

This chain links TRBV2 with TRBJ2-1, with 9 bases fitting TRBD2. The CDR3 has 16 residues. The germline V gene has CDR1 SNHLY and CDR2 FYNNEI. J gave up 3 bases and V 3 bases, and 6 bases lay outside the gene matches. The DNA for the CDR3 is TGTGCCAGCAGTGAGGTCAGACTAGCGGTCTACAATGAGCAGTTCTTC. This sequence encodes CASSEVRLAVYNEQFF.

The chain combines TRBV7-2 with TRBJ1-5; tentatively, D is TRBD1 (5 bases). Trimming took off 3 bases at V and 9 bases at J, with 15 bases between the two ends. The CDR3 runs to 14 residues. Germline V gene lookup returns CDR1 SGHTA and CDR2 FQGNSA. CDR3 region: CASSLGPSSGPQHF. The CDR3 DNA follows: TGTGCCAGCAGCTTGGGACCCTCCTCGGGGCCCCAGCATTTT.

J is TRBJ2-5 and V is TRBV14; a possible D gene is TRBD2 (5 bases). The V end was cut by 2 bases, the J end by 4 bases, with 23 bases between. The germline CDR1 and CDR2 sequences are SGHDN and FVKESK. This CDR3 has 18 residues. CDR3 nucleotides: TGTGCCAGCAGCCAACCCCACCCCACCACTAGAAAATTAGAGACCCAGTACTTC. Its translation: CASSQPHPTTRKLETQYF. Variable domain in full (rest from reference TRBV14 and TRBJ2-5): EAGVTQFPSHSVIEKGQTVTLRCDPISGHDNLYWYRRVMGKEIKFLLHFVKESKQDESGMPNNRFLAERTGGTYSTLKVQPAELEDSGVYFCASSQPHPTTRKLETQYFGPGTRLLVL.

This chain joins TRBV4-2 and TRBJ2-2; perhaps TRBD2 as D (5 bases). Trimming took 2 bases from V and 1 from J, leaving 11 bases between them. The CDR3 sequence is 16 residues long. CDR1 and CDR2 from the germline V gene are LGHNA and YNFKEQ. The CDR3 spells CASSQTLGWNTGELFF. CDR3 DNA: TGTGCCAGCAGCCAAACACTAGGATGGAACACCGGGGAGCTGTTTTTT.

As DNA, the CDR3 is TGTGCCAGCAGCGTAGCAGGCGGGAGATCCACCGGGGAGCTGTTTTTT. Amino acid sequence: CASSVAGGRSTGELFF. V is TRBV9 and J is TRBJ2-2; 7 nucleotides align to TRBD2. The length of the CDR3 is 16 residues. The J segment lost 4 bases and the V segment lost 0 bases, leaving 6 bases of the junction unmatched. Per the germline V gene, CDR1 is SGDLS and CDR2 is YYNGEE.

CDR3 protein: CASSLADRGNYGYTF. The CDR3 nucleotides are TGTGCCAGCAGCTTAGCAGACAGGGGTAACTATGGCTACACCTTC. V is TRBV11-2 and J is TRBJ1-2; 8 nucleotides agree with TRBD1. Losses at the gene ends were 1 base for V and 1 base for J; bases not matched to a gene: 2. From germline, CDR1 is SGHAT and CDR2 FQNNGV. This CDR3 has 15 amino acids.

The chain couples TRBV18 to TRBJ2-3; perhaps D is TRBD1 or TRBD2 (6 bases each). Germline values: CDR1 KGHSH, CDR2 LQKENI. The CDR3 is 15 amino acids. The germline V and J ends were trimmed by 0 bases and 4 bases, with 11 bases remaining between them. Here the CDR3 reads CASSPPLEGADTQYF. The CDR3 coding sequence is TGTGCCAGCTCACCACCGCTGGAGGGGGCAGATACGCAGTATTTT.

The rearrangement uses TRBV7-9 and TRBJ1-1; D remains ambiguous. The CDR3 is 16 amino acids. The V gene's germline CDR1 is SEHNR and CDR2 FQNEAQ (reference sequence). V lost 0 bases, J lost 0 bases, and 11 bases lay in between. The CDR3 nucleotides read TGTGCCAGCAGCTTAGCTGGGTTGGGCATGAACACTGAAGCTTTCTTT. As protein: CASSLAGLGMNTEAFF.

The chain recombines TRBV6-1 with TRBJ2-3; 10 nucleotides line up with TRBD2. J was trimmed by 0 bases and V by 2 bases; bases with no gene match: 11. The CDR3 has 19 residues. The V gene's germline CDR1 is MNHNS and CDR2 SASEGT. CDR3 amino acids: CASSELSGSTSGSTDTQYF. The DNA for the CDR3 is TGTGCCAGCAGTGAACTGAGTGGTTCGACTAGCGGGAGCACAGATACGCAGTATTTT.

The rearrangement links TRBV28 to TRBJ2-3; no reliable D call. V dropped 6 bases and J dropped 6 bases, with 19 bases sitting between them. CDR1 and CDR2 from the germline V gene are MDHEN and SYDVKM. CDR3 length: 15 residues. In DNA, the CDR3 is TGTGCCAGCAGATCAGTCGGGCTGGAAATTGATACGCAGTATTTT. Its protein product is CASRSVGLEIDTQYF.

The rearrangement joins TRBV2 to TRBJ2-7; 8 positions match TRBD1. The V segment lost 6 bases and the J segment 0 bases; nucleotides outside the gene matches: 7. The CDR3 contains 15 residues. Per germline, CDR1 SNHLY and CDR2 FYNNEI. The CDR3 reads CASSTGTGPSYEQYF. The CDR3 DNA is TGTGCCAGCAGCACGGGGACAGGTCCCTCCTACGAGCAGTACTTC.

This chain joins TRBV6-5 and TRBJ2-3; TRBD1 matches 8 bases. V dropped 6 bases and J dropped 2; count of bases not matched to a gene: 4. The length of the CDR3 is 14 residues. Germline V gene data show CDR1 as MNHEY and CDR2 as SVGAGI. CDR3 region: CASSPDRATDTQYF. In nucleotides, the CDR3 is TGTGCCAGCAGCCCGGACAGGGCCACAGATACGCAGTATTTT.

This rearrangement joins TRBV29-1 to TRBJ2-7; possibly TRBD2 for D (5 bases). Germline CDR1 and CDR2: SQVTM and ANQGSEA. The CDR3 totals 14 residues. With 0 bases removed from V and 5 bases from J, the gap between germline ends came to 14 bases. This CDR3 reads CSVEDYEGSDEQYF. CDR3 DNA sequence: TGCAGCGTTGAAGATTACGAGGGATCGGACGAGCAGTACTTC.

The chain links TRBV9 to TRBJ1-1, with D perhaps TRBD1 (5 bases). The CDR3 runs to 13 residues. The V gene lost 3 bases and the J gene lost 5 bases, with 11 bases spanning the gap. Germline CDR1 and CDR2: SGDLS and YYNGEE. This CDR3 reads CASSAGRGTEAFF. The CDR3 DNA sequence: TGTGCCAGCAGCGCTGGACGGGGGACTGAAGCTTTCTTT.

This chain connects TRBV20-1 to TRBJ2-7; D gene ambiguous. Looked up from germline, CDR1 is DFQATT and CDR2 is SNEGSKA (reference sequence). The length of the CDR3 is 10 residues. V was pared by 4 bases and J by 6 bases, with 7 bases between. Written as DNA, the CDR3 is TGCAGTGCTAAAAAACCCGAGCAGTACTTC. Its protein is CSAKKPEQYF.

This clone has only one observation. The rearrangement uses TRBV5-6 and TRBJ2-7; D tentatively reads TRBD1 or TRBD2 (7 bases each). V dropped 4 bases and J dropped 0 bases, with 14 bases sitting between them. The germline gives CDR1 SGHDT, CDR2 YYEEEE. The CDR3 totals 15 residues. CDR3 bases: TGTGCCAGCAGCCGGGGGGACAGAAGCTCCTACGAGCAGTACTTC. Translated, it gives CASSRGDRSSYEQYF.

V is TRBV7-2 and J is TRBJ1-2; no reliable D call. CDR1 SGHTA and CDR2 FQGNSA come from the germline V gene. This CDR3 spans 12 amino acids. The ends were cut back, 4 bases at V and 8 bases at J, with 11 bases in the middle. CDR3 DNA: TGTGCCAGCAGCTCTCGCCTACCAGGCTACACCTTC. This sequence encodes CASSSRLPGYTF.

The genes are TRBV5-4 and TRBJ1-4, with 8 bases lining up with TRBD1. This CDR3 region has 15 residues. V shed 4 bases and J 5 bases; nucleotides not matched to a gene: 7. Looked up from germline, CDR1 is SGHNT and CDR2 is YYREEE (reference sequence). The CDR3 DNA is TGTGCCAGCAGCAACGGACAGGGTGAGAATGAAAAACTGTTTTTT. It specifies CASSNGQGENEKLFF.

The rearrangement uses TRBV19 and TRBJ2-7, with 9 nucleotides matching TRBD2. This CDR3 has 16 residues. CDR1 LNHDA and CDR2 SQIVND come from the germline V gene (reference sequence). V was pared by 3 bases and J by 5 bases, with 11 bases of the junction left unmatched. The CDR3 here is CASSISTAGGQDEQYF. In DNA form, the CDR3 reads TGTGCCAGTAGTATCAGTACTGCGGGAGGGCAGGACGAGCAGTACTTC.

This chain connects TRBV4-2 to TRBJ2-1; 11 positions match TRBD2. CDR1 and CDR2 (germline): LGHNA, YNFKEQ. This CDR3 has 19 amino acids. Germline trimming cut 1 base from V and 9 bases from J; bases unmatched to any gene: 17. The CDR3 loop is CASSQASLRGLAGGSEQFF. CDR3 DNA sequence: TGTGCCAGCAGCCAAGCATCCCTTAGAGGGCTAGCGGGAGGTAGTGAGCAGTTCTTC.

J is TRBJ2-1 and V is TRBV19; 7 nucleotides agree with TRBD1. The CDR3 is 16 amino acids. The V gene end was trimmed by 2 bases and the J gene end by 4 bases; junction bases not matched to a gene: 8. Germline V gene lookup returns CDR1 LNHDA and CDR2 SQIVND (reference sequence). This chain's CDR3 is CASSILDRVQYNEQFF. The CDR3, as DNA: TGTGCCAGTAGTATATTAGACAGGGTTCAATACAATGAGCAGTTCTTC.

The gene calls are TRBV2 and TRBJ2-3, with D uncertain. This CDR3 has 14 residues. From germline, CDR1 is SNHLY and CDR2 FYNNEI. Trimming cost V 7 bases and J 6 bases, with 17 bases left between them. In nucleotides, the CDR3 is TGTGCCAGCAAGATCCTGGTGGGTATGGATACGCAGTATTTT. Its translation is CASKILVGMDTQYF.

This clone was seen repeatedly, ten times or more. The chain employs TRBV5-1 and TRBJ2-7; 8 bases map to TRBD2. Germline V gives CDR1 SGHRS, CDR2 YFSETQ. The CDR3 extends over 14 amino acids. With 5 bases clipped from V and 4 bases from J, the junction kept 8 bases outside the gene matches. Here the CDR3 reads CASSAGTRQYEQYF. The DNA for the CDR3 is TGCGCCAGCAGTGCCGGGACTAGACAATACGAGCAGTACTTC.

The CDR3 loop reads CASSLSRAYEQYF. In nucleotides, the CDR3 is TGTGCCAGCAGTTTATCCAGGGCCTACGAGCAGTACTTC. This chain links TRBV27 with TRBJ2-7, with D tentatively TRBD1 (5 bases). V was shortened by 0 bases and J by 2 bases, with 5 bases between the two germline ends. CDR3 length: 13 amino acids. Germline-derived CDR1 and CDR2 are MNHEY and SMNVEV (reference sequence).

V and J are TRBV27 and TRBJ1-2; TRBD1 might be the D (6 bases). Trimming removed 6 bases at V and 7 bases at J, with 15 bases between. The CDR3 sequence is 13 residues long. Germline CDR1 reads MNHEY; CDR2 reads SMNVEV (reference sequence). The CDR3 region is CASSPTGLRGYTF. The CDR3 coding sequence is TGTGCCAGCAGCCCCACAGGGCTTCGTGGCTACACCTTC.

This clone has a single count. The rearrangement links TRBV7-3 to TRBJ2-2; D not certain. The CDR3 covers 15 residues. Trimming took 1 base from V and 3 from J, leaving 9 bases between them. Germline-derived CDR1 and CDR2 are SGHTA and FQGTGA. Here the CDR3 DNA reads TGTGCCAGCAGCTTAAGCGGATACGACACCGGGGAGCTGTTTTTT. It specifies CASSLSGYDTGELFF.

This chain links TRBV18 with TRBJ2-5; 7 bases fit TRBD2. The CDR3 loop spans 17 amino acids. Trimming cost V 0 bases and J 1 base; bases outside gene matches: 8. Germline-derived CDR1 and CDR2 are KGHSH and LQKENI. CDR3 DNA: TGTGCCAGCTCACCACCCCGGCCCGGGACTACCCAAGAGACCCAGTACTTC. It encodes CASSPPRPGTTQETQYF.